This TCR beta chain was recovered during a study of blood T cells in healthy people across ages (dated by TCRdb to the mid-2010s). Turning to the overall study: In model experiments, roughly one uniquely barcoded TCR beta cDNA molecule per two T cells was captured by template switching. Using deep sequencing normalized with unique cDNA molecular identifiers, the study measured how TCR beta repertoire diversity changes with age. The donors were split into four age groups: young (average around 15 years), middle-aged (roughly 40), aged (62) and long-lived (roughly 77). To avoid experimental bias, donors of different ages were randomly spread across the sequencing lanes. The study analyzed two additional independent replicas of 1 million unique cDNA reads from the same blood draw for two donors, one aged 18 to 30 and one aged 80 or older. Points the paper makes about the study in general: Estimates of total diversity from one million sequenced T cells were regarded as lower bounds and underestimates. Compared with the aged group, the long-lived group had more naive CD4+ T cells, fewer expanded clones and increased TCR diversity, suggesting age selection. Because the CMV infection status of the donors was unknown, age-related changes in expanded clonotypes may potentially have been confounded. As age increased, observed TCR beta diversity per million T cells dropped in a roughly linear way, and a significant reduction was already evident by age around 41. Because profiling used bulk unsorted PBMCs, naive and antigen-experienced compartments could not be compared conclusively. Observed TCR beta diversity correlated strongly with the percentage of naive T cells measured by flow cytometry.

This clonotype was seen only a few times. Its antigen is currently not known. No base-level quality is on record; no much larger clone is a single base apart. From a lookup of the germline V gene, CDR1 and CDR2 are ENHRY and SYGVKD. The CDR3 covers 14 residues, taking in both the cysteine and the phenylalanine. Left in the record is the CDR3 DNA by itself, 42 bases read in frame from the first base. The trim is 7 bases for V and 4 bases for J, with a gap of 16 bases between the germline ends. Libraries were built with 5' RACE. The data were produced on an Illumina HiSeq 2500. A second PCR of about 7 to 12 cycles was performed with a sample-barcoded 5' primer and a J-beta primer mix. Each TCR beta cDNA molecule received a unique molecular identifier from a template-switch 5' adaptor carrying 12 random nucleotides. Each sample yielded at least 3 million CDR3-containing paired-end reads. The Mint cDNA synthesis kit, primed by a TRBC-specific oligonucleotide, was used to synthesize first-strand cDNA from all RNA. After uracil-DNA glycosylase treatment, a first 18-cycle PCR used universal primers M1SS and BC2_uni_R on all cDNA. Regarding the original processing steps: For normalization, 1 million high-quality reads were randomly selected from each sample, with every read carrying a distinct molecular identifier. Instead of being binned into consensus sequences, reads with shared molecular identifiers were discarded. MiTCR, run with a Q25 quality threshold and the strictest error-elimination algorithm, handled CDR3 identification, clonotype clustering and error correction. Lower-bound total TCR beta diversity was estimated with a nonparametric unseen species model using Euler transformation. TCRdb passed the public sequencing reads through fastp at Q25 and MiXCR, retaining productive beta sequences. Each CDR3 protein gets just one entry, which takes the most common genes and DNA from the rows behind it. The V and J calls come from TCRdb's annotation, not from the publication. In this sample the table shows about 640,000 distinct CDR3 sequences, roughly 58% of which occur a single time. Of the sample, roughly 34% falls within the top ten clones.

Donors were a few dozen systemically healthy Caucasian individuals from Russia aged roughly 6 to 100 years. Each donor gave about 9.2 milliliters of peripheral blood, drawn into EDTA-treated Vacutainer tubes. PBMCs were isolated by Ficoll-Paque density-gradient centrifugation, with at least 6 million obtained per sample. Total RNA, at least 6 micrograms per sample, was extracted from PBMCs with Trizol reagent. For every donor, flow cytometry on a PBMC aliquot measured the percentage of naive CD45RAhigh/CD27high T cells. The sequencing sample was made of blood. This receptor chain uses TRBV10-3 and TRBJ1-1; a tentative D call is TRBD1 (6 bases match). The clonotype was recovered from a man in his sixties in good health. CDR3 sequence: CAITGGGRITEAFF. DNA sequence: TGTGCCATCACGGGTGGGGGCCGAATCACTGAAGCTTTCTTT.